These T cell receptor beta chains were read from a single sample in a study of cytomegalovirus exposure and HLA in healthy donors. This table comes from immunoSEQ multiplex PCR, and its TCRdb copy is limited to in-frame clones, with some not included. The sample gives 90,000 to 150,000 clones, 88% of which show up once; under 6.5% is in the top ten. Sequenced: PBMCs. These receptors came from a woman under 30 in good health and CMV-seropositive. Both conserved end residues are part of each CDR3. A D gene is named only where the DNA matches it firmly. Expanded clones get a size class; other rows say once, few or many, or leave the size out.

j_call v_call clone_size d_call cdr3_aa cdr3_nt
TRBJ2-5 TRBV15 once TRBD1 CATSTWDRGGGTQYF TGTGCCACCAGCACCTGGGACAGGGGTGGCGGGACCCAGTACTTC
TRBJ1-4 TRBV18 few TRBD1 CASSPDRGRAEKLFF TGTGCCAGCTCACCGGACAGGGGGCGGGCTGAAAAACTGTTTTTT
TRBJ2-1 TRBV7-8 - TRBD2 CASKPHPGLAGDEQFF TGTGCCAGCAAACCGCACCCGGGACTAGCGGGAGATGAGCAGTTCTTC
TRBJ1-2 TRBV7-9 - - CASSPRDYGYTF TGTGCCAGCAGCCCCCGGGACTATGGCTACACCTTC
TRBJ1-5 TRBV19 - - CASSLTPGTFNNQPQHF TGTGCCAGTAGTCTAACCCCCGGGACATTTAACAATCAGCCCCAGCATTTT
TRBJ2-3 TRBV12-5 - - CASASGREIPGTQYF TGTGCTAGTGCCTCGGGGCGGGAAATCCCCGGTACGCAGTATTTT
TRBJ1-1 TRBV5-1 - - CASRKRGMNTEAFF TGCGCCAGCCGGAAAAGGGGGATGAACACTGAAGCTTTCTTT
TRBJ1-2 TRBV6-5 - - CASSYSSNYGYTF TGTGCCAGCAGTTACTCGTCGAACTATGGCTACACCTTC
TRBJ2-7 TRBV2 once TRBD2 CATKTSGTTYEQYF TGTGCCACTAAGACTAGCGGGACGACCTACGAGCAGTACTTC
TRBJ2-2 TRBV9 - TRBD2 CASNSGGLTGELFF TGTGCCAGCAATTCGGGGGGACTCACCGGGGAGCTGTTTTTT
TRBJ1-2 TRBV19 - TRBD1 CASKWRSDRGPGYGYTF TGTGCCAGTAAATGGAGATCGGACAGGGGCCCTGGGTATGGCTACACCTTC
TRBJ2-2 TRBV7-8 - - CASSLDFLAGELFF TGTGCCAGCAGCTTAGACTTCCTGGCCGGGGAGCTGTTTTTT
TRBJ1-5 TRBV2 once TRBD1 CASSGQVGNQPQHF TGTGCCAGCAGCGGACAGGTGGGCAATCAGCCCCAGCATTTT
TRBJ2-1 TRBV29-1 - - CSVNSWSSYNEQFF TGCAGCGTTAATAGCTGGAGCTCCTACAATGAGCAGTTCTTC
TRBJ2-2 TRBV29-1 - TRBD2 CSVEDLAEAGELFF TGCAGCGTTGAAGATCTAGCGGAAGCCGGGGAGCTGTTTTTT